This entry lists 29 T cell receptor beta chains sequenced from one sample in a study of blood T cells in healthy people across ages. Then a second PCR, running roughly 7 to 11 cycles, was carried out with a sample-barcoded 5' primer and a J-beta primer mix. TCRdb re-analysed the 5' RACE reads in MiXCR, keeping a single row per CDR3 protein. This table has hundreds of thousands of distinct CDR3 sequences, 20% to 25% appearing once. These sequences were also reported in another study, on T cells of mothers and their children.

Sequenced sample: blood. These receptors were obtained from a boy aged 5-17 years in good health.

The J gene is TRBJ1-2, the V gene TRBV4-3; D call uncertain. Between the trimmed V and J ends, which lost 0 bases and 4 bases, there was a span of 9 bases. This CDR3 region has 14 residues. Per the germline V gene, CDR1 is LGHNA and CDR2 is YSLEER. CDR3 sequence (DNA): TGCGCCAGCAGCCAAGATTTGAATACCTATGGCTACACCTTC. It codes for CASSQDLNTYGYTF.

The table lists this clonotype with a few counts. V and J are TRBV20-1 and TRBJ1-1; tentative D call: TRBD1 (5 bases). Germline assignment: CDR1 DFQATT and CDR2 SNEGSKA (reference sequence). Trimming took off 5 bases at V and 5 bases at J, with 18 bases between the two ends. This CDR3 contains 14 residues. Here the CDR3 DNA reads TGCAGTGCTGATGTGGGGCGAGGGAAAACTGAAGCTTTCTTT. Residues: CSADVGRGKTEAFF.

The gene calls are TRBV5-1 and TRBJ2-5, with D possibly being TRBD2 (5 bases). V was cut by 1 base and J by 3 bases, with 10 bases left in between. This CDR3 spans 14 amino acids. Germline CDR1 and CDR2: SGHRS and YFSETQ. The CDR3 sequence: CASSLYGAEETQYF. The CDR3 DNA reads as TGCGCCAGCAGCTTGTATGGAGCGGAAGAGACCCAGTACTTC.

The chain couples TRBV5-5 to TRBJ2-1, with D unclear. The V end lost 4 bases, the J end lost 3 bases, and 14 bases lay between the germline ends. This CDR3 spans 15 amino acids. Germline CDR1 reads SGHKS; CDR2 reads YYEKEE (reference sequence). CDR3 DNA sequence: TGTGCCAGCAGCCCTCAGGCGCGAAGCTACAATGAGCAGTTCTTC. Protein: CASSPQARSYNEQFF.

This clonotype was picked up a small number of times. The V gene is TRBV29-1, the J gene TRBJ2-7; D possibly corresponds to TRBD2 (5 bases). Germline CDR1 reads SQVTM; CDR2 reads ANQGSEA. The CDR3 extends over 14 amino acids. Trimming stripped 6 bases from V and 2 bases from J, with 17 bases between. The CDR3 is CSVSQLYGTYEQYF. For the CDR3, the DNA is TGCAGCGTCTCCCAACTTTACGGGACCTACGAGCAGTACTTC.

This clonotype was counted between two and nine times. This sequence joins TRBV7-9 and TRBJ2-1; D is unresolved. The CDR3 runs to 12 residues. The germline gives CDR1 SEHNR, CDR2 FQNEAQ (reference sequence). V lost 4 bases and J 9 bases, leaving 10 bases between the germline ends. The CDR3 region is CASSSRVFEQFF. In nucleotides, the CDR3 is TGTGCCAGCAGCTCACGGGTGTTTGAGCAGTTCTTC.

The chain carries TRBV5-1 and TRBJ2-7; 7 bases fit TRBD2. Germline V gene sequence: CDR1 SGHRS, CDR2 YFSETQ. CDR3 length equals 16 residues. After removal of 0 bases from V and 2 bases from J, the junction contained 8 bases not matched to a gene. The CDR3 DNA follows: TGCGCCAGCAGCTTGGCCGGGGGGACGGTAACCTACGAGCAGTACTTC. It is translated as CASSLAGGTVTYEQYF.

The chain has TRBV27 and TRBJ2-7, with 7 bases identical to TRBD1. V dropped 4 bases and J dropped 2; count of bases not matched to a gene: 5. The CDR3 length is 14 residues. Germline values: CDR1 MNHEY, CDR2 SMNVEV (reference sequence). The chain's CDR3 is CASSSWDSAYEQYF. CDR3 DNA sequence: TGTGCCAGCAGTTCCTGGGACAGCGCCTACGAGCAGTACTTC.

This chain connects TRBV9 to TRBJ2-2; D perhaps matches TRBD1 (6 bases). Germline V CDR1 and CDR2: SGDLS, YYNGEE. The CDR3 covers 15 residues. V shed 0 bases and J shed 4 bases, with 10 bases lying between them. CDR3 nucleotides: TGTGCCAGCAGCGTAGGGGGGCAGACCACCGGGGAGCTGTTTTTT. It encodes CASSVGGQTTGELFF.

This clonotype was observed a handful of times. This chain uses TRBV20-1 with TRBJ2-1; perhaps TRBD2 as D (6 bases). The CDR3 sequence is 12 residues long. Deletions cut 6 bases from V and 6 bases from J, with 12 bases between. Germline V gives CDR1 DFQATT, CDR2 SNEGSKA (reference sequence). The CDR3, as DNA: TGCAGTGCACACCCGGGACTCAATGAGCAGTTCTTC. As protein: CSAHPGLNEQFF.

This chain connects TRBV28 to TRBJ2-1, with D possibly matching TRBD2 (5 bases). CDR3 length equals 15 residues. Trimming took off 7 bases at V and 7 bases at J, with 20 bases between the two ends. From germline, CDR1 is MDHEN and CDR2 SYDVKM. CDR3 nucleotide sequence: TGTGCCAGCAAACCGGATGCGGGTCTTCTGAATGAGCAGTTCTTC. Protein: CASKPDAGLLNEQFF.

This chain links TRBV25-1 with TRBJ2-3; D might be TRBD1 (6 bases). Deletions cut 2 bases from V and 0 bases from J, with 6 bases between. Germline loops: CDR1 MGHDK, CDR2 SYGVNS. This CDR3 contains 14 residues. CDR3 protein: CASSEQGSTDTQYF. The CDR3 nucleotides are TGTGCCAGCAGTGAACAGGGGAGCACAGATACGCAGTATTTT.

The V and J genes are TRBV20-1 and TRBJ2-5, with 8 bases matching TRBD1. The DNA end is more similar to TRBJ2-3, so the J call may be wrong. The CDR3 runs 14 residues. Germline CDR1 reads DFQATT; CDR2 reads SNEGSKA (reference sequence). The CDR3: CSARDQGASDTQYF. The CDR3, as DNA: TGCAGTGCTAGAGATCAGGGGGCAAGTGATACGCAGTATTTT.

The V and J genes are TRBV7-9 and TRBJ1-3; D not certain. Germline assignment: CDR1 SEHNR and CDR2 FQNEAQ (reference sequence). The CDR3 loop spans 12 amino acids. The V gene lost 5 bases and the J gene lost 8 bases, with 10 bases spanning the gap. This CDR3 reads CASSRLIDTIYF. In nucleotides, the CDR3 is TGTGCCAGCAGCCGCTTAATTGACACCATATATTTT.

This clonotype was observed a few times. The chain has TRBV7-9 and TRBJ2-3; D perhaps matches TRBD1 (5 bases). CDR3 size: 18 residues. Trimming pared 0 bases from V and 0 bases from J, leaving 16 bases between. CDR1 and CDR2 (germline): SEHNR, FQNEAQ (reference sequence). CDR3 amino acids: CASSLAISDTTSTDTQYF. The CDR3 DNA reads as TGTGCCAGCAGCTTAGCTATATCGGACACCACTAGCACAGATACGCAGTATTTT.

This clonotype was seen a single time. This sequence joins TRBV3-1 and TRBJ2-3; 11 positions agree with TRBD1. The V segment lost 4 bases and the J segment 0 bases; nucleotides outside the gene matches: 12. The V gene's germline CDR1 is LGHDT and CDR2 YNNKEL (reference sequence). The CDR3 runs 19 residues. For the CDR3, the DNA is TGTGCCAGCAGCCGCCTAAGGACAGGGGGCTCGGTTAGCACAGATACGCAGTATTTT. This sequence encodes CASSRLRTGGSVSTDTQYF.

This clonotype was seen a few times. The chain joins TRBV19 to TRBJ1-2; 9 bases are shared with TRBD1. Looked up from germline, CDR1 is LNHDA and CDR2 is SQIVND (reference sequence). The CDR3 consists of 13 residues. V lost 7 bases and J lost 6; bases outside the gene matches: 6. The CDR3 spells CASTRGQGNGYTF. The CDR3 DNA is TGTGCCAGTACAAGAGGACAGGGGAATGGCTACACCTTC. The entire variable domain, with the rest obtained from reference TRBV19 and TRBJ1-2, is as follows: DGGITQSPKYLFRKEGQNVTLSCEQNLNHDAMYWYRQDPGQGLRLIYYSQIVNDFQKGDIAEGYSVSREKKESFPLTVTSAQKNPTAFYLCASTRGQGNGYTFGSGTRLTVV.

The gene calls are TRBV13 and TRBJ2-3; D could derive from TRBD1 or TRBD2 (5 bases each). This CDR3 is 13 amino acids long. Germline loops: CDR1 PRHDT, CDR2 FYEKMQ (reference sequence). V was clipped by 2 bases and J by 6 bases, with 9 bases between them. CDR3 in amino acids: CASSLIWDDTQYF. For the CDR3, the DNA is TGTGCCAGCAGCTTAATCTGGGACGATACGCAGTATTTT.

This clonotype has only a few counts. The chain recombines TRBV12-3 or TRBV12-4 with TRBJ2-5; 10 bases map to TRBD2. Losses at the gene ends were 5 bases for V and 5 bases for J; bases not matched to a gene: 8. This CDR3 comprises 15 residues. The CDR3 DNA reads TGTGCCAGCAGTCGTCTAGCGGGAGATGGGGAGACCCAGTACTTC. Protein sequence: CASSRLAGDGETQYF.

This clonotype showed up just a few times. The CDR3, as DNA: TGTGCCAGCAGGGCTACGGTGCTAAATTCACCCCTCCACTTT. Amino acid sequence: CASRATVLNSPLHF. The gene calls are TRBV2 and TRBJ1-6; D uncertain. Germline lookup yields CDR1 SNHLY and CDR2 FYNNEI. The germline V and J ends were trimmed by 6 bases and 7 bases, with 13 bases remaining between them. The CDR3 covers 14 residues.

This clonotype was recorded only once. The chain has TRBV29-1 and TRBJ2-5; D not resolved. CDR1 and CDR2 from the germline V gene are SQVTM and ANQGSEA. This CDR3 is 10 amino acids long. CDR3 bases: TGCAGTTGCGAGCAAGAGACCCAGTACTTC. Translating it yields CSCEQETQYF.

The chain employs TRBV10-3 and TRBJ1-5, with D maybe TRBD1 (5 bases). The V end lost 6 bases, the J end lost 2 bases, and 8 bases lay between the germline ends. Germline V gene sequence: CDR1 ENHRY, CDR2 SYGVKD. The CDR3 sequence is 13 residues long. The CDR3 region is CAISGGGNQPQHF. The CDR3 DNA reads TGTGCCATCAGCGGGGGGGGCAATCAGCCCCAGCATTTT.

The V call is TRBV7-2, the J call TRBJ2-1; D gene ambiguous. The germline CDR1 and CDR2 sequences are SGHTA and FQGNSA. Trimming left V 5 bases short and J 6 bases short, with 11 bases between. The CDR3 consists of 13 residues. The CDR3 spells CASSPYRFNEQFF. CDR3 bases: TGTGCCAGCAGCCCATATCGGTTCAATGAGCAGTTCTTC.

Only a few counts were recorded for this clonotype. The genes are TRBV19 and TRBJ1-1; 8 bases map to TRBD1. The CDR3 spans 16 residues. After removal of 10 bases from V and 3 bases from J, the junction contained 16 bases not matched to a gene. Germline V gives CDR1 LNHDA, CDR2 SQIVND (reference sequence). CDR3 sequence: CATYSDRGLGDTEAFF. The DNA of the CDR3 is TGTGCCACCTATTCAGACAGGGGCCTTGGGGACACTGAAGCTTTCTTT.

The J gene is TRBJ1-2, the V gene TRBV20-1; perhaps TRBD1 as D (5 bases). Germline values: CDR1 DFQATT, CDR2 SNEGSKA (reference sequence). The CDR3 length is 13 residues. The V gene lost 6 bases and the J gene lost 3 bases, with 14 bases spanning the gap. The CDR3 is CSAGRGVDYGYTF. Written as DNA, the CDR3 is TGCAGTGCCGGGAGGGGTGTTGACTATGGCTACACCTTC.

V is TRBV2 and J is TRBJ2-1, with D unclear. The CDR3 sequence is 14 residues long. The V end was cut by 7 bases, the J end by 5 bases, with 15 bases between. Germline loops: CDR1 SNHLY, CDR2 FYNNEI. This CDR3 reads CASIFRDVHNEQFF. The CDR3 nucleotides are TGTGCCAGCATCTTCCGCGACGTACACAATGAGCAGTTCTTC.

This clonotype occurred a few times. This sequence joins TRBV4-2 and TRBJ2-4, with D unresolved. Trimming took off 0 bases at V and 0 bases at J, with 12 bases between the two ends. CDR3 size: 17 residues. Germline values: CDR1 LGHNA, CDR2 YNFKEQ. The CDR3 nucleotides are TGTGCCAGCAGCCAAGAATCCCGATCTCTAGCCAAAAACATTCAGTACTTC. Translated: CASSQESRSLAKNIQYF.

Only a few counts were recorded for this clonotype. The chain employs TRBV6-5 and TRBJ2-5; D gene ambiguous. From germline, CDR1 is MNHEY and CDR2 SVGAGI. V lost 8 bases and J lost 1, with 11 bases in between. This CDR3 region has 13 residues. The CDR3: CASWTWPQETQYF. CDR3 coding DNA: TGTGCCAGCTGGACGTGGCCCCAAGAGACCCAGTACTTC.

The chain joins TRBV5-1 to TRBJ2-1, with a possible D match to TRBD2 (7 bases). The CDR3 has 16 amino acids. Germline values: CDR1 SGHRS, CDR2 YFSETQ. Trimming shortened V by 4 bases and J by 4 bases, and 18 bases separated the two germline ends. The CDR3 coding sequence is TGCGCCAGCAGCACCCTCCGAGGGGGGGGTTACAATGAGCAGTTCTTC. Translated: CASSTLRGGGYNEQFF.